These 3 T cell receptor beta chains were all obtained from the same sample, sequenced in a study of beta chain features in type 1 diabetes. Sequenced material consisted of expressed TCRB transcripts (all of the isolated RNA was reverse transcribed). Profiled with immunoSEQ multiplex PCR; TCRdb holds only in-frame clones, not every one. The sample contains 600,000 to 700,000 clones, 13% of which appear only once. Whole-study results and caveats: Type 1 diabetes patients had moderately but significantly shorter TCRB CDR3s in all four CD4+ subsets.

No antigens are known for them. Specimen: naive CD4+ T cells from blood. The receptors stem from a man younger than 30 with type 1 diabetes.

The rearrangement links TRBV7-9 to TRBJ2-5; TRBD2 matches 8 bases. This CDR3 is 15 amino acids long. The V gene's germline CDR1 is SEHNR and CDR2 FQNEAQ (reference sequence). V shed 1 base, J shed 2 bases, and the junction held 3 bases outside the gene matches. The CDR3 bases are TGTGCCAGCAGCTTAGAGCGGGGGACTCAAGAGACCCAGTACTTC. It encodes CASSLERGTQETQYF.

Here the CDR3 reads CASSPQASTGGTGYTF. CDR3 DNA: TGTGCCAGCAGCCCACAAGCGTCGACAGGGGGCACGGGCTACACCTTC. The chain recombines TRBV5-4 with TRBJ1-2; 10 nucleotides line up with TRBD1. The V segment lost 4 bases and the J segment 8 bases; nucleotides outside the gene matches: 14. This CDR3 is 16 amino acids long. Germline values: CDR1 SGHNT, CDR2 YYREEE (reference sequence).

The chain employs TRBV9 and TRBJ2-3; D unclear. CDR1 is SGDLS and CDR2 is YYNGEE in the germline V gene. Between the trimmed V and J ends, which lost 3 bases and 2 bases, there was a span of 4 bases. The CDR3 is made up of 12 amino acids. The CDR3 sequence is CASSAVTDTQYF. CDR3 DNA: TGTGCCAGCAGCGCCGTCACAGATACGCAGTATTTT.